The T cell receptor beta chain under discussion was sequenced for a study of shared clonotypes between healthy human individuals. Study results and limitations: Sequencing depth was a factor that was expected to affect clonotype sharing among donors.

Concerning this clone: What it recognizes is unknown. A clone one base away is much larger, so this may be a read error. This specimen includes other DNA sequences encoding the same CDR3.

With ten immunoSEQ deep assay plates, unsorted PBMC DNA underwent sequencing. TCRdb's copy holds only in-frame clones and misses some; the assay was immunoSEQ multiplex PCR. The sample yields about 480,000 clones, almost 80% seen once. Sequenced: PBMCs. This clonotype originated in a woman between 40 and 55 years old in good health. Some clones in this sample may be carry-over from other donors' samples.

The CDR3, as DNA: TGTGCCAGTAGTATTTCGACAGGGACACGAAACATTCAGTACTTC. It codes for CASSISTGTRNIQYF. The chain couples TRBV19 to TRBJ2-4; 7 bases map to TRBD1. This CDR3 is 15 amino acids long. CDR1 and CDR2 from the germline V gene are LNHDA and SQIVND (reference sequence). Trimming removed 3 bases from V and 6 bases from J; junction bases left unmatched: 8.